These 9 T cell receptor beta chains were sequenced from one sample in a study of blood T cell repertoires in COVID-19. Produced via immunoSEQ multiplex PCR; TCRdb's table is partial and in-frame only. This table holds some 100,000 clones, approximately 91% found once. Sequenced sample: peripheral blood. These receptors came from a man aged 55-75 years with acute or convalescent COVID-19.

This rearrangement joins TRBV7-9 to TRBJ2-3; 10 positions agree with TRBD2. CDR1 and CDR2 from the germline V gene are SEHNR and FQNEAQ (reference sequence). With V trimmed by 0 bases and J by 3 bases, 3 bases remained unmatched. The CDR3 spans 16 residues. The CDR3 sequence is CASSLALAGGTDTQYF. CDR3 coding DNA: TGTGCCAGCAGCTTAGCGTTAGCGGGAGGTACAGATACGCAGTATTTT.

CDR3 residues: CASSQGTGGFTGELFF. CDR3 nucleotides: TGCGCCAGCAGCCAGGGGACAGGGGGCTTCACCGGGGAGCTGTTTTTT. This rearrangement joins TRBV4-1 to TRBJ2-2; 12 bases match TRBD1. This CDR3 spans 16 amino acids. With 3 bases clipped from V and 4 bases from J, the junction kept 3 bases outside the gene matches. Germline V gene data show CDR1 as MGHRA and CDR2 as YSYEKL.

The chain uses TRBV7-8 and TRBJ1-1; 10 bases agree with TRBD1. The CDR3 length is 17 residues. J lost 3 bases, V lost 5 bases, and 12 bases had no gene match. CDR1 SGHVS and CDR2 FQNEAQ come from the germline V gene. The CDR3 sequence: CASSPTGRQGAYTEAFF. The CDR3, as DNA: TGTGCCAGCAGCCCCACGGGTCGACAGGGGGCTTACACTGAAGCTTTCTTT.

The rearrangement uses TRBV15 and TRBJ2-1; D unclear. V lost 0 bases to trimming and J lost 8 bases, with 11 bases between them. The CDR3 extends over 14 amino acids. The germline V gene encodes CDR1 LNHNV and CDR2 YYDKDF (reference sequence). CDR3 protein: CATSRDRSGDEQFF. CDR3 nucleotides: TGTGCCACCAGCAGAGATCGGTCGGGTGATGAGCAGTTCTTC.

V is TRBV11-3 and J is TRBJ2-2; D may be TRBD2 (6 bases). The CDR3 is made up of 16 amino acids. Germline CDR1 and CDR2: SGHNT and YENEEA. V lost 5 bases and J lost 4, with 17 bases in between. The CDR3 loop reads CASSRFWGDGTGELFF. The CDR3 coding sequence is TGTGCCAGCAGCCGGTTTTGGGGGGACGGCACCGGGGAGCTGTTTTTT. The full variable domain, with the rest looked up from reference TRBV11-3 and TRBJ2-2, is EAGVVQSPRYKIIEKKQPVAFWCNPISGHNTLYWYLQNLGQGPELLIRYENEEAVDDSQLPKDRFSAERLKGVDSTLKIQPAELGDSAVYLCASSRFWGDGTGELFFGEGSRLTVL.

The V and J genes are TRBV6-5 and TRBJ2-1, with unresolved D. This CDR3 spans 11 amino acids. Trimming shortened V by 6 bases and J by 7 bases, and 7 bases separated the two germline ends. Germline CDR1 is MNHEY and CDR2 is SVGAGI. The chain's CDR3 is CASRRQNEQFF. CDR3 nucleotide sequence: TGTGCCAGCAGGCGACAAAATGAGCAGTTCTTC.

The V and J genes are TRBV7-3 and TRBJ2-5, with 9 bases identical to TRBD2. This CDR3 comprises 16 residues. Germline-derived CDR1 and CDR2 are SGHTA and FQGTGA. J gave up 5 bases and V 3 bases, and 10 bases lay outside the gene matches. CDR3 coding DNA: TGTGCCAGCAGCTTGAAGGGACTAGCCTTTTTTGAGACCCAGTACTTC. The encoded protein is CASSLKGLAFFETQYF.

This clone was seen more than once but under ten times. CDR3 in amino acids: CASSQLGTSYNEQFF. The CDR3 coding sequence is TGTGCCAGCAGCCAACTCGGGACTAGTTATAATGAGCAGTTCTTC. The chain recombines TRBV3-1 (or the pseudogene TRBV3-2) with TRBJ2-1, with 8 bases matching TRBD2. The CDR3 length is 15 residues. With V trimmed by 2 bases and J by 7 bases, 7 bases remained unmatched. Germline CDR1 reads LGHDT; CDR2 reads YNNKEL (reference sequence).

The V gene is TRBV12-3 or TRBV12-4, the J gene TRBJ2-3; D perhaps matches TRBD1 (5 bases). V was shortened by 1 base and J by 4 bases, with 6 bases between the two germline ends. The CDR3 is 13 amino acids. As DNA, the CDR3 is TGTGCCAGCAGTTTAGAGGGGTCAGATACGCAGTATTTT. This translates into CASSLEGSDTQYF.